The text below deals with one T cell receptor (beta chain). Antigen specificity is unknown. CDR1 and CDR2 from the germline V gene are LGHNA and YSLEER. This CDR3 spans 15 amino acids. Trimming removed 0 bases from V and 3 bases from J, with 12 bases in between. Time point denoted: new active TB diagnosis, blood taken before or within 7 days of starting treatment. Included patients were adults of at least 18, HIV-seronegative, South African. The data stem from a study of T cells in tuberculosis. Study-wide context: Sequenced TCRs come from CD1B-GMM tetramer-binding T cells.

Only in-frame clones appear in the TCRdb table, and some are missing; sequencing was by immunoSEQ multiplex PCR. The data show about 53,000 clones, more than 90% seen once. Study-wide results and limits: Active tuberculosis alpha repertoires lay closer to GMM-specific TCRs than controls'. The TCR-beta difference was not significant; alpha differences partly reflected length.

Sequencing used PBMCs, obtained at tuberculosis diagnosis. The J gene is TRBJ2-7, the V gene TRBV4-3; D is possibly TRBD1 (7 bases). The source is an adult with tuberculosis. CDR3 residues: CASSQEGRGDYEQYF. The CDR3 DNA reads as TGCGCCAGCAGCCAAGAAGGCAGGGGGGACTACGAGCAGTACTTC.